This T cell receptor (beta chain) stems from a study of Ad26.COV2.S vaccination and SARS-CoV-2 variants. Points from the study as a whole: Similar non-spike TCR breadth was seen in vaccine and placebo recipients.

TCRdb's table, derived via immunoSEQ multiplex PCR, lists solely in-frame clones and lacks some. The sample has 440,000 or so clones; around 91% are singletons. Sample treatment: approximately 18 received Ad26.COV2.S at low or high dose, single or two shots; roughly five received placebo; per-sample allocation not given. Day 63 after the first injection of vaccine or placebo was the sampling time. This CDR3 spans 17 amino acids. Germline assignment: CDR1 MNHEY and CDR2 SVGEGT. The ends were cut back, 3 bases at V and 0 bases at J, with 16 bases in the middle. This clone was recorded only once. Antigen: not known.

The receptor comes from a person aged 18-65 years who received the Ad26.COV2.S COVID-19 vaccine or a placebo. The sample consisted of peripheral blood, taken in a trial of Ad26.COV2.S vaccine versus placebo. This chain connects TRBV6-2 or TRBV6-3 to TRBJ2-3; the D gene is possibly TRBD1 (7 bases). The DNA for the CDR3 is TGTGCCAGCAGTTATCCTCGCGGGACAGTTAGCACAGATACGCAGTATTTT. Protein product: CASSYPRGTVSTDTQYF.